This TCR beta chain was captured by sequencing in a study of cytomegalovirus exposure and HLA in healthy donors. The method was immunoSEQ multiplex PCR; TCRdb's version includes in-frame clones alone and lacks a portion of them. Of about 57,000 clones in the sample, 90% to 95% were seen once. CDR1 is KGHSH, CDR2 LQKENI, per germline. V lost 3 bases, J lost 1 base, and 15 bases lay in between. The CDR3 is 16 residues long. Study-level results: TCR clusters originating in the first cohort tended to co-occur in the 100 to 150 validation repertoires, according to a later analysis. Some TCR beta chains (around 180 of them) were listed as cytomegalovirus-associated. Most sequenced TCRs were rare (though some public TCRs occurred in many donors).

On this clone itself: Its matching antigen is unknown.

The sequenced sample was PBMCs. This TCR was recovered from a woman aged 18-29 years in good health and CMV-seronegative. This chain links TRBV18 with TRBJ1-2; D remains unclear. The CDR3 coding sequence is TGTGCCAGCTCACCGGCTTCGACAAGTCGTAACTATGGCTACACCTTC. It specifies CASSPASTSRNYGYTF. Looking up the rest from reference TRBV18 and TRBJ1-2 gives the full variable domain: NAGVMQNPRHLVRRRGQEARLRCSPMKGHSHVYWYRQLPEEGLKFMVYLQKENIIDESGMPKERFSAEFPKEGPSILRIQQVVRGDSAAYFCASSPASTSRNYGYTFGSGTRLTVV.